This T cell receptor (beta chain) was documented in a study of OX40 agonist ivuxolimab in advanced cancers. Study overall: Aged roughly 23 to 90 with a mean of approximately 60 years, they were 82.7% male.

To note about this clone: No antigen is known for it.

With 6 bases removed from V and 4 bases from J, the gap between germline ends came to 10 bases. Germline CDR1 is LGHNT and CDR2 is FRNRAP. This CDR3 has 13 residues. The data were produced by immunoSEQ multiplex PCR, yet TCRdb's version contains in-frame clones alone and is incomplete. Among more than 50,000 clones listed, roughly 84% were seen once. Overall study results and limits: Dosing at 0.1 to 3.0 mg/kg was accompanied by clonal expansion of CD4+ and CD8+ blood T cells by week 6. Mean expanded clone counts were higher in CD8+ than CD4+ T cells.

Sequenced material: CD4+ or CD8+ T cells sorted from blood, taken in a trial of the OX40 agonist ivuxolimab. The V and J genes are TRBV12-5 and TRBJ2-1; the D gene is possibly TRBD2 (6 bases). This TCR was recovered from an adult with an advanced solid tumor such as melanoma, head and neck, liver or kidney cancer. The CDR3 spells CASGPAGYNEQFF. Here the CDR3 DNA reads TGTGCTAGTGGCCCTGCGGGGTACAATGAGCAGTTCTTC.